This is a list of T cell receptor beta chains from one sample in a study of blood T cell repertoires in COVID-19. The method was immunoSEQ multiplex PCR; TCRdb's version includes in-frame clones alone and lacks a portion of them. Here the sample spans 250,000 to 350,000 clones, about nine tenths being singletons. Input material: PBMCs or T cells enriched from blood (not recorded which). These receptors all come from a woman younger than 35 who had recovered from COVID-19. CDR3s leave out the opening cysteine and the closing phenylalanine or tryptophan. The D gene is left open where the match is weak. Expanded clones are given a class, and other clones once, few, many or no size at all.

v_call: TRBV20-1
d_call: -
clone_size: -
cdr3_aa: SASSIATSTDTQY

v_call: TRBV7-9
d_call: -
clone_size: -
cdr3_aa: ASSFDSYGYT

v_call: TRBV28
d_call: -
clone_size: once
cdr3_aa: ASSLSGDGYT

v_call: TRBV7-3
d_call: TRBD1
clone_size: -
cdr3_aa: ASSSDRRYGYT

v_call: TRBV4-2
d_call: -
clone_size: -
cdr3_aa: ASSQLVDTEAF

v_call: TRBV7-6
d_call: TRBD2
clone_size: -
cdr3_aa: ASSPFVASGSNGDEQF

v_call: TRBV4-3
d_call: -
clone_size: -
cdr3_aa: ASSPSGGTEAF

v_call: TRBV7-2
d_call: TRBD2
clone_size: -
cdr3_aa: ALLAGPTDTQY

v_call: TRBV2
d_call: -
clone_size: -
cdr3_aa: ASRADSRETGELF

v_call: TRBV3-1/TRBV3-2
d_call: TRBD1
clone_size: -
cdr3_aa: ASSHGTGEGTEAF

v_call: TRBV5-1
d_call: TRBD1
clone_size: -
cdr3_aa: ASSLRGQENTEAF

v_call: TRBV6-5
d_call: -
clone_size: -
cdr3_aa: ASRAGRQGLNEQY

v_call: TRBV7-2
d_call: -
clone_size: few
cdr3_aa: ASSYTGTGYT

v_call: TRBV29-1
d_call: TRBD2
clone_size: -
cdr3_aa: SVETSGSGYTQY

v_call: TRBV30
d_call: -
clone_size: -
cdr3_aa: AWSRQTFENTIY

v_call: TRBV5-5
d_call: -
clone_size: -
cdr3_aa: ASSPISPVGVGSEKLF

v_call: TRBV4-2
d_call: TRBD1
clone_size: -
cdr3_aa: ASSRAGTGGANDGYT

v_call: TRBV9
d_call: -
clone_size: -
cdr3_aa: ASSVLSVANYGYT

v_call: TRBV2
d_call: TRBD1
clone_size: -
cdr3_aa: AQGDNYGYT

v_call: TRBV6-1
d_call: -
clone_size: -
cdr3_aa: ASSGIRSSYNSPLH

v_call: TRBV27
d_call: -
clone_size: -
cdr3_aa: ASSLSTERPYEQY

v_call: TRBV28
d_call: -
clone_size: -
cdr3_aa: ASSLPQGLSTDTQY